Listed below are T cell receptor beta chains from one sample, sequenced in a study of CD8 T cells in ankylosing spondylitis. TCRdb recomputed calls from the 5' RACE reads with MiXCR, one row per CDR3 protein. This sample has tens of thousands of distinct CDR3 sequences, with over 6.5% found just once. Sequenced material: blood. The source is a male donor with ankylosing spondylitis or in good health (not recorded which). CDR3s include the opening cysteine and the closing phenylalanine or tryptophan.

J gene,V gene,CDR3 protein
TRBJ2-1,TRBV28,CASKLLAGAHNEQFF
TRBJ2-7,TRBV12-3/TRBV12-4,CASSFMGPVYEQYF
TRBJ2-2,TRBV11-2,CASSLTGGLGTGELFF
TRBJ2-3,TRBV7-2,CASSLGIRHTDTQYF
TRBJ2-1,TRBV5-1,CASSSAPNNEQFF
TRBJ1-4,TRBV5-1,CASSLRATNEKLFF
TRBJ2-3,TRBV15,CATSPSSRALTDTQYF
TRBJ2-2,TRBV11-2,CASSLLGQNTGELFF
TRBJ2-3,TRBV20-1,CSAQTAGGTDTQYF
TRBJ2-7,TRBV6-2/TRBV6-3,CASSFGLAGGYEQYF
TRBJ1-3,TRBV29-1,CSVEDGASGNTIYF
TRBJ2-7,TRBV5-1,CASSQDTSGRTEQYF
TRBJ2-1,TRBV3-1,CASSQDDRGYNEQFF
TRBJ1-5,TRBV6-6,CASSYPQNNQPQHF
TRBJ1-1,TRBV29-1,CSVSVNTEAFF
TRBJ2-3,TRBV5-4,CASSSQADTQYF
TRBJ1-1,TRBV7-3,CASSAHMNTEAFF
TRBJ2-1,TRBV5-5,CASSPTSGGADEQFF
TRBJ2-5,TRBV29-1,CSVGKGSGETQYF
TRBJ2-5,TRBV12-3/TRBV12-4,CASSLKQETQYF
TRBJ1-5,TRBV3-1,CASSQRGQPQHF
TRBJ2-5,TRBV24-1,CATSVTGKETQYF
TRBJ2-2,TRBV14,CASSQNTGELFF
TRBJ1-1,TRBV5-1,CASSSRTSMNTEAFF
TRBJ1-4,TRBV5-1,CASSLGATNEKLFF